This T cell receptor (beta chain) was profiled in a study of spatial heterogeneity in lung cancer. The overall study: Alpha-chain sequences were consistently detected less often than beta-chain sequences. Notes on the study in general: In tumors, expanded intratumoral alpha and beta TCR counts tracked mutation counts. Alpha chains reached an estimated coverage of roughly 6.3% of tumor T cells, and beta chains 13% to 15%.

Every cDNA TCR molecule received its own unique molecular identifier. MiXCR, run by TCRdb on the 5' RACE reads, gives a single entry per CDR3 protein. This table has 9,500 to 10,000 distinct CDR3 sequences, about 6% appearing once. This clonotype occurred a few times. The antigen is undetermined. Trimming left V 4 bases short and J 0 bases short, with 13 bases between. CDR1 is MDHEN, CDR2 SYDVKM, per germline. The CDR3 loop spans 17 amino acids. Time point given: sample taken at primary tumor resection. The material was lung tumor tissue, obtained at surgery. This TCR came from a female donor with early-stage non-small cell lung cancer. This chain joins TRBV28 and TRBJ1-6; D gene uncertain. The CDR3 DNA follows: TGTGCCAGCAGTTCAGTTGGGGTTAGCTCCTATAATTCACCCCTCCACTTT. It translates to CASSSVGVSSYNSPLHF. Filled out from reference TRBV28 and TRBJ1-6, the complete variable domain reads DVKVTQSSRYLVKRTGEKVFLECVQDMDHENMFWYRQDPGLGLRLIYFSYDVKMKEKGDIPEGYSVSREKKERFSLILESASTNQTSMYLCASSSVGVSSYNSPLHFGNGTRLTVT.